The clone carrying this T cell receptor (beta chain) has just a few counts. No antigen is known for it. The data originate from a study of response to subunit inactivated influenza vaccine. TCRdb fed the RT-PCR reads into MiXCR, producing one record per CDR3 protein. The sample lists 400,000 to 550,000 distinct CDR3 sequences; 25% were seen once. Study-wide points: The authors proposed limited new T cell recruitment per seasonal influenza vaccination.

The V end was cut by 6 bases, the J end by 4 bases, with 17 bases between. Germline CDR1 reads MNHNS; CDR2 reads SASEGT. CDR3 length equals 15 residues. The sequenced sample was CD4+ T cells sorted from PBMCs, obtained roughly 5 days after vaccination. The chain is built from TRBV6-1 and TRBJ2-3; tentative D call: TRBD1 (6 bases). The sequence came from a man aged 50 to 59 who received an inactivated influenza vaccine. CDR3 coding DNA: TGTGCCAGCAGCCGACAGGCGCCGGGCTCAGATACGCAGTATTTT. Its translation: CASSRQAPGSDTQYF.